This paragraph covers one TCR beta chain sequence. The antigen is unknown. CDR1 is SGHAT and CDR2 is FQNNGV in the germline V gene. The CDR3 contains 14 residues. The ends were cut back, 5 bases at V and 6 bases at J, with 13 bases in the middle. The entry originates in a study of beta chain features in type 1 diabetes. Study-wide results and caveats: Sequencing used cDNA, and cells with high TCR expression could therefore be over-represented. Short templates might get an advantage during PCR, and this would be equal in patients and controls. In these data, an HLA type influence on TCRB rearrangement remained unresolved.

Since all of the isolated RNA was reverse transcribed, expressed TCRB transcripts were what got sequenced. Assay used: immunoSEQ multiplex PCR; TCRdb lists only in-frame clones, some missing. The table records 900,000 or so clones, about a sixth of them present only once. The chain recombines TRBV11-2 with TRBJ2-2; possibly TRBD1 or TRBD2 for D (7 bases each). The source material was naive CD4+ T cells from blood. The clonotype comes from a woman aged 18-29 years in good health. The CDR3 DNA follows: TGTGCCAGCAGCCTACAGGGGAGGGCCGGGGAGCTGTTTTTT. Protein: CASSLQGRAGELFF.